Following are 30 T cell receptor beta chains from one sample sequenced in a study of monozygotic twins with inflammatory bowel disease. After re-calling the 5' RACE reads, TCRdb lists one entry per CDR3 protein, DNA absent. The clone table shows over 110,000 distinct CDR3 sequences, with the ten largest holding 2% to 2.5%. Sequenced input: blood. The origin of the receptors is a human donor with ulcerative colitis or Crohn's disease, or a healthy co-twin of an affected twin (not recorded which).

The genes are TRBV7-6 and TRBJ2-1; TCRdb's assignment of TRBD1 cannot be checked, as there is no DNA. The CDR3 runs to 15 residues. Germline-derived CDR1 and CDR2 are SGHVS and FNYEAQ. CDR3 amino acids: CASSVTGSAVHEQFF.

The chain has TRBV7-2 and TRBJ2-1; the D gene TCRdb calls, TRBD1, cannot be checked with no DNA. The CDR3 is 15 amino acids. The V gene's germline CDR1 is SGHTA and CDR2 FQGNSA. The CDR3 sequence is CASSARRVKGNEQFF.

The V gene is TRBV6-5, the J gene TRBJ2-6. This CDR3 comprises 17 residues. The germline V gene encodes CDR1 MNHEY and CDR2 SVGAGI. The CDR3: CASSLRTLHSGANVLTF.

The CDR3 sequence: CAINPGQGSYYEQYF. The chain links TRBV10-3 to TRBJ2-7; without DNA, the TCRdb call of TRBD1 cannot be checked. CDR3 size: 15 residues. Germline V gene data show CDR1 as ENHRY and CDR2 as SYGVKD.

The rearrangement joins TRBV18 to TRBJ1-5. Germline lookup yields CDR1 KGHSH and CDR2 LQKENI. The CDR3 consists of 13 residues. The CDR3 loop is CASSPQVADPQHF.

The rearrangement joins TRBV6-1 to TRBJ2-7; the D call of TRBD1 rests on TCRdb alone, since no DNA is present to check it. Germline CDR1 and CDR2: MNHNS and SASEGT. The CDR3 sequence is 15 residues long. The CDR3 here is CASSIAGGLSYEQYF.

This chain joins TRBV7-2 and TRBJ1-1; TCRdb proposes TRBD1, but this gene call is untestable without DNA. This CDR3 has 16 amino acids. From germline, CDR1 is SGHTA and CDR2 FQGNSA. The CDR3 region is CASSLGSLRQGAEAFF.

The chain recombines TRBV19 with TRBJ2-6. The CDR3 length is 14 residues. Germline V gives CDR1 LNHDA, CDR2 SQIVND (reference sequence). The CDR3 sequence: CASTKAAGANVLTF.

The V gene is TRBV10-3, the J gene TRBJ2-3. CDR3 length: 12 amino acids. Germline-derived CDR1 and CDR2 are ENHRY and SYGVKD. CDR3 amino acids: CAISSRLDTQYF.

This chain joins TRBV5-4 and TRBJ2-6. The CDR3 loop spans 14 amino acids. From germline, CDR1 is SGHNT and CDR2 YYREEE (reference sequence). The CDR3 sequence is CASSQGSGANVLTF.

V usage is TRBV19 and J usage is TRBJ2-5; the TCRdb D gene call, TRBD1, has no DNA to confirm it. Germline V gene data show CDR1 as LNHDA and CDR2 as SQIVND (reference sequence). This CDR3 has 14 residues. The CDR3 loop is CASSPRGSNVAQYF.

The chain carries TRBV5-4 and TRBJ2-5; absent DNA, TCRdb's TRBD1 call cannot be checked. Germline lookup yields CDR1 SGHNT and CDR2 YYREEE (reference sequence). The CDR3 extends over 15 amino acids. The CDR3 region is CASSSRTGAGETQYF.

CDR3: CASASSVQVVHEQYF. The rearrangement links TRBV19 to TRBJ2-7; TCRdb outputs TRBD1, but without DNA this stays unchecked. This CDR3 has 15 residues. Germline values: CDR1 LNHDA, CDR2 SQIVND (reference sequence).

The rearrangement joins TRBV7-3 to TRBJ2-6; TCRdb selects TRBD1, and the lack of DNA leaves this call unchecked. The CDR3 extends over 20 amino acids. Per the germline V gene, CDR1 is SGHTA and CDR2 is FQGTGA. CDR3 residues: CASSSNRGMEGSRGANVLTF.

This chain uses TRBV5-4 with TRBJ2-5. CDR1 is SGHNT and CDR2 is YYREEE in the germline V gene (reference sequence). CDR3 length equals 14 residues. CDR3 loop: CASSRGYPQETQYF.

The chain employs TRBV6-2 or TRBV6-3 and TRBJ2-3; TCRdb's D call of TRBD1 is untestable without DNA. The CDR3 loop spans 14 amino acids. Germline lookup yields CDR1 MNHEY and CDR2 SVGEGT. The CDR3 spells CASRDGQGTDTQYF.

The chain combines TRBV28 with TRBJ1-4; TCRdb proposes TRBD1, but this gene call is untestable without DNA. The germline V gene encodes CDR1 MDHEN and CDR2 SYDVKM. CDR3 size: 14 residues. The CDR3 loop reads CASTSGGRNEKLFF.

The chain links TRBV7-3 to TRBJ2-2; TCRdb indicates TRBD2, and absent DNA this call remains unverified. CDR3 size: 15 residues. The germline CDR1 and CDR2 sequences are SGHTA and FQGTGA. The CDR3 spells CASSLLGPNTGELFF. The entire variable domain, with the rest obtained from reference TRBV7-3 and TRBJ2-2, is as follows: GAGVSQTPSNKVTEKGKYVELRCDPISGHTALYWYRQSLGQGPEFLIYFQGTGAADDSGLPNDRFFAVRPEGSVSTLKIQRTERGDSAVYLCASSLLGPNTGELFFGEGSRLTVL.

The chain employs TRBV28 and TRBJ2-5; TCRdb calls TRBD1, which cannot be checked without DNA. The CDR3 spans 14 residues. Germline CDR1 and CDR2: MDHEN and SYDVKM. The CDR3 region is CASSLQGARETQYF.

The V and J genes are TRBV19 and TRBJ2-1; TCRdb calls TRBD1, which cannot be checked without DNA. The CDR3 has 13 residues. From germline, CDR1 is LNHDA and CDR2 SQIVND (reference sequence). The CDR3 is CASTKTGSDEQFF.

The CDR3 loop reads CASSIAGGNTEAFF. The V gene is TRBV19, the J gene TRBJ1-1; TCRdb returns TRBD1, unconfirmable since there is no DNA. The CDR3 sequence is 14 residues long. Per germline, CDR1 LNHDA and CDR2 SQIVND (reference sequence).

This chain joins TRBV14 and TRBJ2-7; lacking DNA, the TRBD1 call made by TCRdb goes unchecked. The CDR3 consists of 16 residues. From germline, CDR1 is SGHDN and CDR2 FVKESK. This chain's CDR3 is CASSQASVDRTYEQYF.

This rearrangement joins TRBV5-1 to TRBJ2-3; checking the TCRdb D call of TRBD1 is not possible without DNA. Germline CDR1 and CDR2: SGHRS and YFSETQ. The length of the CDR3 is 13 residues. The CDR3: CASSSFDGNTQYF.

This chain uses TRBV7-2 with TRBJ2-6. Germline V CDR1 and CDR2: SGHTA, FQGNSA. The CDR3 spans 15 residues. CDR3 sequence: CASSVAGSGANVLTF.

The rearrangement joins TRBV7-9 to TRBJ2-1; the D call of TRBD2 rests on TCRdb alone, since no DNA is present to check it. The CDR3 extends over 17 amino acids. Germline-derived CDR1 and CDR2 are SEHNR and FQNEAQ (reference sequence). CDR3: CASSSWTSGGTHNEQFF. Full variable domain (rest looked up from reference TRBV7-9 and TRBJ2-1): DTGVSQNPRHKITKRGQNVTFRCDPISEHNRLYWYRQTLGQGPEFLTYFQNEAQLEKSRLLSDRFSAERPKGSFSTLEIQRTEQGDSAMYLCASSSWTSGGTHNEQFFGPGTRLTVL.

The rearrangement uses TRBV7-9 and TRBJ1-3; TCRdb's assignment of TRBD1 cannot be checked, as there is no DNA. The CDR3 length is 15 residues. CDR1 SEHNR and CDR2 FQNEAQ come from the germline V gene (reference sequence). CDR3 sequence reads: CASGQGRTSGNTIYF.

The rearrangement joins TRBV20-1 to TRBJ2-5. CDR3 length equals 14 residues. Germline CDR1 reads DFQATT; CDR2 reads SNEGSKA (reference sequence). CDR3 residues: CSARDRSSQETQYF.

J is TRBJ2-3 and V is TRBV29-1. This CDR3 spans 13 amino acids. Looked up from germline, CDR1 is SQVTM and CDR2 is ANQGSEA. The CDR3 sequence: CSVEDRLADTRYF.

V is TRBV5-1 and J is TRBJ2-3; as DNA is missing, the TRBD2 call by TCRdb cannot be tested. The length of the CDR3 is 18 residues. From germline, CDR1 is SGHRS and CDR2 YFSETQ. The chain's CDR3 is CASSLSGLAGTYTDTQYF.

The chain uses TRBV7-2 and TRBJ2-7; absent DNA, TCRdb's TRBD1 call cannot be checked. This CDR3 has 15 amino acids. CDR1 and CDR2 (germline): SGHTA, FQGNSA. The CDR3 loop reads CASSLYRGGRYEQYF.